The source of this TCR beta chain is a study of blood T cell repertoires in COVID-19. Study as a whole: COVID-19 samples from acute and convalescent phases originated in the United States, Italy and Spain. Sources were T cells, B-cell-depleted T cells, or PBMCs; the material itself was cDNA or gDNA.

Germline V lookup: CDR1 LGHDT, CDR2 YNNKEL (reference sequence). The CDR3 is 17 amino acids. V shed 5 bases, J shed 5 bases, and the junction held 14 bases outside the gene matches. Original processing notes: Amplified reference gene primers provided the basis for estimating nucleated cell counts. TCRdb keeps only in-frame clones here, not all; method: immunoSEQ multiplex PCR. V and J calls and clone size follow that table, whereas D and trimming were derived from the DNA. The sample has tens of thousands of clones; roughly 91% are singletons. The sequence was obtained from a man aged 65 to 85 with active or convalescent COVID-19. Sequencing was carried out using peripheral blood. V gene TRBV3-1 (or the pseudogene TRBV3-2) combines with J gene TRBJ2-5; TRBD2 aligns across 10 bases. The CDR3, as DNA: TGTGCCAGCAGCGCCTCCTGGCGAGCGGGAGGGCGGGAGACCCAGTACTTC. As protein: CASSASWRAGGRETQYF.